These 2 T cell receptor beta chains originate from one sample sequenced in a study of radiotherapy plus CTLA-4 blockade in lung cancer. TCRdb's table, derived via immunoSEQ multiplex PCR, lists solely in-frame clones and lacks some. The repertoire holds 55,000 to 65,000 clones, 77% seen once, with roughly 4% in the top ten. The source material was peripheral blood, sampled from a patient treated with radiotherapy plus ipilimumab. These receptors were collected from a human donor with non-small cell lung cancer who had a partial response to radiotherapy plus ipilimumab.

J is TRBJ2-3 and V is TRBV19, with TRBD1 matching 9 bases. Per the germline V gene, CDR1 is LNHDA and CDR2 is SQIVND (reference sequence). V shed 3 bases and J 6 bases; nucleotides not matched to a gene: 13. The CDR3 consists of 17 residues. Written as DNA, the CDR3 is TGTGCCAGTAGTATCCGTCCCGGGACAGGGCGGTCGGATACGCAGTATTTT. It translates to CASSIRPGTGRSDTQYF.

This chain connects TRBV25-1 to TRBJ2-6; 9 bases map to TRBD1. CDR1 is MGHDK and CDR2 is SYGVNS in the germline V gene. The CDR3 length is 16 residues. V was clipped by 2 bases and J by 4 bases; unmatched bases: 3. CDR3 bases: TGTGCCAGCAGTGAAGGGACAGGGTTCGGGGCCAACGTCCTGACTTTC. This sequence encodes CASSEGTGFGANVLTF.